This TCR beta chain was sequenced in a study of T cell changes during pregnancy in multiple sclerosis. TCRdb's table, derived via immunoSEQ multiplex PCR, lists solely in-frame clones and lacks some. In the table there are about 55,000 clones, 85% to 90% of which are singletons. The germline gives CDR1 MGHRA, CDR2 YSYEKL. The germline V and J ends were trimmed by 0 bases and 9 bases, with 20 bases remaining between them. This CDR3 contains 16 residues. V and J are TRBV4-1 and TRBJ1-1; possibly TRBD1 for D (5 bases). The sequencing used CD4+ T cells from peripheral blood mononuclear cells, collected in the first trimester of pregnancy. This clonotype was obtained from a female donor with multiple sclerosis, enrolled in a pregnancy study. The CDR3 is CASSQDTGSWPDQAFF. The CDR3 DNA sequence: TGCGCCAGCAGCCAAGATACAGGCAGTTGGCCAGATCAAGCTTTCTTT.